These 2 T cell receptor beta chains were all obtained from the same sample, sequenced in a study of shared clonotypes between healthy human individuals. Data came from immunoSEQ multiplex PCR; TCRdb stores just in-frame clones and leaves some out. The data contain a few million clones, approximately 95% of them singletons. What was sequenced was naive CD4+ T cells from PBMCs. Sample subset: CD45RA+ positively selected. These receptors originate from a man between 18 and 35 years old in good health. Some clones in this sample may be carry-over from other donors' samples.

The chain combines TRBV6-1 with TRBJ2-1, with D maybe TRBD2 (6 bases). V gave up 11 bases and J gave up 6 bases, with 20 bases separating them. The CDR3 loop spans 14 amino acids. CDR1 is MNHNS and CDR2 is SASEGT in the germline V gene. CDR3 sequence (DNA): TGTGCCGTAGGTAGGCGGGATCTGCGCAATGAGCAGTTCTTC. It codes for CAVGRRDLRNEQFF.

CDR3 residues: CASSEGLAGDTDTQYF. The DNA for the CDR3 is TGCGCCAGCAGTGAAGGGCTAGCGGGAGACACAGATACGCAGTATTTT. This rearrangement joins TRBV10-1 to TRBJ2-3; TRBD2 matches at 10 bases. Per the germline V gene, CDR1 is WNHNN and CDR2 is SYGVQD (reference sequence). J was trimmed by 2 bases and V by 3 bases; bases with no gene match: 5. This CDR3 is 16 amino acids long.